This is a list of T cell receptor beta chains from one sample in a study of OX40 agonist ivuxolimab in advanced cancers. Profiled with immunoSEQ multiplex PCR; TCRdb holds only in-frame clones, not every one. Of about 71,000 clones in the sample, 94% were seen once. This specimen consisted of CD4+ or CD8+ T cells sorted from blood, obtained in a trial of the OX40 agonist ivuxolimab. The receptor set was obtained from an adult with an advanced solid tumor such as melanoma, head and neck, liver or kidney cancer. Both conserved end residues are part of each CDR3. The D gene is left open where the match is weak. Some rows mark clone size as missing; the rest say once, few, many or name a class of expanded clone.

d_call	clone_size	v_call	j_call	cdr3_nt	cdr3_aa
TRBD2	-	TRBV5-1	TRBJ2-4	TGCGCCAGCAGTCAATACACTAGCGCGGCCCAAAACATTCAGTACTTC	CASSQYTSAAQNIQYF
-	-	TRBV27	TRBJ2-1	-	CASSSSGLGNEQFF
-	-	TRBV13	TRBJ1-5	TGTGCCAGCAGCTTAAGCTGGCAGAGGGATCAGCCCCAGCATTTT	CASSLSWQRDQPQHF
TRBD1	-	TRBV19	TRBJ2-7	TGTGCCAGTAGCCCGGGACAGGGGCCCTACGAGCAGTACTTC	CASSPGQGPYEQYF
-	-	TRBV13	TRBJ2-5	TGTGCCAGCAGCTCCACAGGGAGGGGGTACCAAGAGACCCAGTACTTC	CASSSTGRGYQETQYF
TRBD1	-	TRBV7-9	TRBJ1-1	TGTGCCAGCAGCTTAGCGGACAGGGAAGCTTTCTTT	CASSLADREAFF
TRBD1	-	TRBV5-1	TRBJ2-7	TGCGCCAGCAGCGACCTAGACAGGGCTTTTACCTACGAGCAGTACTTC	CASSDLDRAFTYEQYF
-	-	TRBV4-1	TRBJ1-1	TGCGCCAGCAGCCATTCGAGGGGCACTGAAGCTTTCTTT	CASSHSRGTEAFF
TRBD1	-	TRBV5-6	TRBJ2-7	TGTGCCAGCACCCAGGGGGCTTGGCGCGAGCAGTACTTC	CASTQGAWREQYF
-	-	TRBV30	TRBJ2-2	TGTGCCTGGAGGCCGGGACAGAACACCGGGGAGCTGTTTTTT	CAWRPGQNTGELFF
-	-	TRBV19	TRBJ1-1	TGTGCCAGTAGTACTCAGGGAGTCACTGAAGCTTTCTTT	CASSTQGVTEAFF
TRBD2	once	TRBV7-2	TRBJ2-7	TGTGCCAGCAGCTTGTCCCCAATAGCGGGAGGTCTCCACGAGCAGTACTTC	CASSLSPIAGGLHEQYF
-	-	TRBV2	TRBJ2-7	TGTGCCAGCACTCAGGGGGCGGGAGGGGCCTACGAGCAGTACTTC	CASTQGAGGAYEQYF
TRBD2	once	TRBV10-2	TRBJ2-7	TGCGCCAGCAGTGCCCGGGACTACCACTACGAGCAGTACTTC	CASSARDYHYEQYF
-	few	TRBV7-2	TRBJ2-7	TGTGCCAGCAGCTTTGGTCTCTCCTACGAGCAGTACTTC	CASSFGLSYEQYF
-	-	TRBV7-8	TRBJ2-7	TGTGCCAGCAGCCGCTGGACAGATTTAAGCTCCTACGAGCAGTACTTC	CASSRWTDLSSYEQYF
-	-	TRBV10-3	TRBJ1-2	TGTGCCATCAGTGAGTCGCAGGGATACTATGGCTACACCTTC	CAISESQGYYGYTF
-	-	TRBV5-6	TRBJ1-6	TGTGCCAGCAGCCTCGGGTACTCACCCCTCCACTTT	CASSLGYSPLHF
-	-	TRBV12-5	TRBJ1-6	TGTGCTAGTGGCCCTGGGGGAGGGCCCTATAATTCACCCCTCCACTTT	CASGPGGGPYNSPLHF
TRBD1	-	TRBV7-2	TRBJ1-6	TGTGCCAGCAGCTTAGGGACAGGGCGCAACCTCCACTTT	CASSLGTGRNLHF
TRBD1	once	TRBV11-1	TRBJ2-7	TGTGCCAGCAGCCCTTCAGGGGGTAGCTCCTACGAGCAGTACTTC	CASSPSGGSSYEQYF
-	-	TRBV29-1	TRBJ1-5	TGCAGCGTTGGTGGGCAGGAGCGCCAGCCCCAGCATTTT	CSVGGQERQPQHF
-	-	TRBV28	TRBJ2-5	TGTGCCAGCAGTTTGGAAGGGTTCCAAGAGACCCAGTACTTC	CASSLEGFQETQYF
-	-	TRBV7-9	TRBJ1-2	TGTGCCAGCAGCTTAGGTCGGCAGGTGCACTATGGCTACACCTTC	CASSLGRQVHYGYTF
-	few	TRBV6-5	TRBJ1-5	TGTGCCAGCAGTTACTCAGCCGGCTTACCAAGGCATTTT	CASSYSAGLPRHF
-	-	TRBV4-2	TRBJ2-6	TGTGCCAGCAGCCCTACCCCCTTCACCGGGACACTGATGCGGGCGGGGGCCAACGTCCTGACTTTC	CASSPTPFTGTLMRAGANVLTF
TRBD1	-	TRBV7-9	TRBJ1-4	TGTGCCAGCAGCTCCATTAGGCCCCGGGACAGGGGTAGGGAAAAACTGTTTTTT	CASSSIRPRDRGREKLFF
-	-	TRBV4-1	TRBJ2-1	TGCGCCAGCAGCCAAGCTGGGTCCTACAATGAGCAGTTCTTC	CASSQAGSYNEQFF
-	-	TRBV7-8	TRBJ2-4	TGTGCCAGCAGCTTAGGGGTTAGCTCGGGAAACATTCAGTACTTC	CASSLGVSSGNIQYF
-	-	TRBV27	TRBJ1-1	TGTGCCAGCAGTTTATGGGGGGGCAGTTATGGCACTGAAGCTTTCTTT	CASSLWGGSYGTEAFF
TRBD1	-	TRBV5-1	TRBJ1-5	TGCGCCAGCAGCTTGGTTACAGGGGACAATCAGCCCCAGCATTTT	CASSLVTGDNQPQHF
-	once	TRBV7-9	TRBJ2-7	TGTGCCAGCAGCACCGGACAGACCCCCTACGAGCAGTACTTC	CASSTGQTPYEQYF
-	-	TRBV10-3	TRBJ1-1	TGTGCCATCAGTGAAATGGCGGTGAACACTGAAGCTTTCTTT	CAISEMAVNTEAFF
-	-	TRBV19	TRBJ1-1	TGTGCCAGTACCGCGGGGGGGTTCACTGAAGCTTTCTTT	CASTAGGFTEAFF
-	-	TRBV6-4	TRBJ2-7	TGTGCCAGCCCCTGGGGGGGGCCCTACGAGCAGTACTTC	CASPWGGPYEQYF
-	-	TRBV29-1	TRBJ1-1	TGCAGCGTTGAAGGGAACGAACGGTACGCTGAAGCTTTCTTT	CSVEGNERYAEAFF
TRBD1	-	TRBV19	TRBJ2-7	TGTGCCAGTAGTATGACAGGGGGCCAGGTCGAGCAGTACTTC	CASSMTGGQVEQYF
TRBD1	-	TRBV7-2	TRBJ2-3	TGTGCCAGCAGCCATGGGACAGGGGGCCCAGATACGCAGTATTTT	CASSHGTGGPDTQYF
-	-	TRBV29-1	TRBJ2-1	TGCAGCGTAGGACTCGACCACCTATTGGGCTCCTACAATGAGCAGTTCTTC	CSVGLDHLLGSYNEQFF
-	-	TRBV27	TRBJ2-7	TGTGCCAGCAGCTGGGGTAGCTCCTACGAGCAGTACTTC	CASSWGSSYEQYF
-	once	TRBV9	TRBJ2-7	TGTGCCAGCAGCGTAGCCTGGGACATGCGCTCCTACGAGCAGTACTTC	CASSVAWDMRSYEQYF